These 2 T cell receptor beta chains originate from one sample sequenced in a study of T cell responses to AZD1222 COVID-19 vaccine. Using immunoSEQ multiplex PCR, the repertoire was profiled, and TCRdb retains in-frame clones only, with some absent. Counted here are over 120,000 clones, roughly 89% occurring once; the ten biggest clones make up approximately 5.4%. The starting material was peripheral blood, obtained on day 0 of AZD1222 vaccination. The receptor set was obtained from an adult in good health.

The V and J genes are TRBV7-9 and TRBJ1-5; D is perhaps TRBD1 (6 bases). Trimming cost V 6 bases and J 4 bases, with 16 bases left between them. The CDR3 extends over 15 amino acids. Germline CDR1 is SEHNR and CDR2 is FQNEAQ (reference sequence). CDR3 amino acids: CASSRTGTSNQPQHF. The CDR3 DNA follows: TGTGCCAGCAGTCGTACCGGGACAAGTAATCAGCCCCAGCATTTT.

The gene calls are TRBV28 and TRBJ1-1; perhaps TRBD1 as D (6 bases). Germline V gives CDR1 MDHEN, CDR2 SYDVKM. The CDR3 totals 15 residues. Trimming removed 7 bases from V and 1 base from J, with 16 bases in between. The CDR3 loop is CASTGHPGGNTEAFF. CDR3 DNA: TGTGCCAGCACGGGACACCCGGGGGGGAACACTGAAGCTTTCTTT.